The 26 T cell receptor beta chains given below trace back to one sample, sequenced in a study of cytomegalovirus exposure and HLA in healthy donors. The primer mix had 60 Vbeta and 13 Jbeta primers. The data were produced by immunoSEQ multiplex PCR, yet TCRdb's version contains in-frame clones alone and is incomplete. The table shows roughly 100,000 clones, with over 80% occurring only once. The sequenced sample was PBMCs. The receptors originated from a man aged 40-50 years in good health and CMV-seronegative.

The chain couples TRBV19 to TRBJ1-1; TRBD1 is a possible D gene (5 bases). The germline gives CDR1 LNHDA, CDR2 SQIVND (reference sequence). The ends were cut back, 1 base at V and 5 bases at J, with 5 bases in the middle. This CDR3 contains 12 residues. The CDR3 loop reads CASSIGTTEAFF. The CDR3 DNA reads TGTGCCAGTAGTATAGGGACAACTGAAGCTTTCTTT.

This chain joins TRBV11-2 and TRBJ2-5; the D gene is possibly TRBD2 (7 bases). Germline assignment: CDR1 SGHAT and CDR2 FQNNGV. This CDR3 contains 16 residues. Trimming cost V 1 base and J 5 bases, with 17 bases left between them. The CDR3 DNA reads TGTGCCAGCAGCTTAGGATCCGGGGGGCTCGGGGAGACCCAGTACTTC. The encoded protein is CASSLGSGGLGETQYF.

The V call is TRBV7-3, the J call TRBJ2-5, with 7 bases that match TRBD2. CDR1 is SGHTA, CDR2 FQGTGA, per germline. With 8 bases clipped from V and 5 bases from J, the junction kept 14 bases outside the gene matches. The CDR3 runs 15 residues. DNA for the CDR3: TGTGCCAGCTGTCGTACAGCGGGGATAGGGGAGACCCAGTACTTC. Translated, it gives CASCRTAGIGETQYF.

This clone was counted a few times. The V gene is TRBV25-1, the J gene TRBJ1-5, with 7 bases identical to TRBD1. After removal of 3 bases from V and 1 base from J, the junction contained 6 bases not matched to a gene. The CDR3 is 16 amino acids. Germline loops: CDR1 MGHDK, CDR2 SYGVNS. The CDR3 nucleotides read TGTGCCAGCAGTGACCTGCAGGGGGGAAGCAATCAGCCCCAGCATTTT. Amino acids: CASSDLQGGSNQPQHF.

The chain couples TRBV10-3 to TRBJ1-2; no clear D. There are 14 residues in the CDR3. Germline-derived CDR1 and CDR2 are ENHRY and SYGVKD. V was shortened by 0 bases and J by 3 bases, with 8 bases between the two germline ends. Written as DNA, the CDR3 is TGTGCCATCAGTGAGTCGAGGGAATACTATGGCTACACCTTC. Protein: CAISESREYYGYTF.

The chain joins TRBV21-1 to TRBJ1-5; the table names TRBD1, a call not compared with the DNA. TRBV21-1 is listed as a pseudogene. The CDR3 has 17 amino acids. This CDR3 reads CASSREGGQGCNQPQHF. The CDR3 nucleotides read TGTGCCAGCAGCCGCGAAGGGGGACAGGGGTGCAATCAGCCCCAGCATTTT.

V gene TRBV27 combines with J gene TRBJ1-1; the D gene is possibly TRBD1 (6 bases). The CDR3 runs to 13 residues. CDR1 MNHEY and CDR2 SMNVEV come from the germline V gene (reference sequence). Trimming removed 7 bases from V and 2 bases from J, with 11 bases in between. The CDR3 nucleotides are TGTGCCAGCACCCAACAGGGAAACACTGAAGCTTTCTTT. Amino acids: CASTQQGNTEAFF.

This chain links TRBV6-6 with TRBJ1-1; 9 nucleotides match TRBD1. Looked up from germline, CDR1 is MNHNY and CDR2 is SVGAGI (reference sequence). The length of the CDR3 is 14 residues. Unmatched junction bases numbered 0, after V lost 0 bases and J lost 4 bases. Written as DNA, the CDR3 is TGTGCCAGCAGTTACTCGGACAGGGGCACTGAAGCTTTCTTT. It codes for CASSYSDRGTEAFF.

The J gene is TRBJ1-2, the V gene TRBV5-6; TRBD1 might be the D (5 bases). With 1 base removed from V and 0 bases from J, the gap between germline ends came to 19 bases. From germline, CDR1 is SGHDT and CDR2 YYEEEE. The CDR3 spans 18 residues. The CDR3 region is CASSLLLTEGLTNYGYTF. DNA of the CDR3: TGTGCCAGCAGCTTGTTGCTTACGGAGGGGCTAACTAACTATGGCTACACCTTC.

The chain employs TRBV15 and TRBJ1-3, with D possibly being TRBD1 (5 bases). The V and J ends lost 1 base and 1 base respectively, with 23 bases between them. Germline V lookup: CDR1 LNHNV, CDR2 YYDKDF (reference sequence). The CDR3 totals 20 residues. CDR3 amino acids: CATSRGRAGFLATSGNTIYF. The CDR3 DNA reads TGTGCCACCAGCAGAGGCCGGGCAGGGTTCCTTGCTACTTCTGGAAACACCATATATTTT.

This rearrangement joins TRBV11-3 to TRBJ1-2; maybe TRBD1 (6 bases). CDR1 SGHNT and CDR2 YENEEA come from the germline V gene. The V and J ends lost 5 bases and 0 bases respectively, with 19 bases between them. CDR3 length: 17 amino acids. CDR3 sequence reads: CASSPPGPQGANYGYTF. The CDR3 DNA sequence: TGTGCCAGCAGCCCGCCCGGGCCACAGGGAGCTAACTATGGCTACACCTTC. The whole variable domain, filled in from reference TRBV11-3 and TRBJ1-2, reads EAGVVQSPRYKIIEKKQPVAFWCNPISGHNTLYWYLQNLGQGPELLIRYENEEAVDDSQLPKDRFSAERLKGVDSTLKIQPAELGDSAVYLCASSPPGPQGANYGYTFGSGTRLTVV.

This sequence joins TRBV7-9 and TRBJ2-3, with TRBD2 as a possible D gene (5 bases). V lost 1 base to trimming and J lost 0 bases, with 5 bases between them. CDR3 length equals 14 residues. In germline, CDR1 is SEHNR, CDR2 FQNEAQ (reference sequence). CDR3 coding DNA: TGTGCCAGCAGCTTAGGGACTAGCACAGATACGCAGTATTTT. Amino acids: CASSLGTSTDTQYF.

The genes are TRBV29-1 and TRBJ2-7, with a weak D call TRBD1 (7 bases). From germline, CDR1 is SQVTM and CDR2 ANQGSEA. This CDR3 has 12 residues. Trimming took off 6 bases at V and 6 bases at J, with 15 bases between the two ends. The CDR3 DNA sequence: TGCAGCGTATCGAGACAGGGAGGCGAGCAGTACTTC. It codes for CSVSRQGGEQYF.

The chain combines TRBV7-3 with TRBJ2-7; 10 bases fit TRBD2. With 0 bases clipped from V and 0 bases from J, the junction kept 2 bases outside the gene matches. The CDR3 runs to 16 residues. Germline assignment: CDR1 SGHTA and CDR2 FQGTGA. DNA for the CDR3: TGTGCCAGCAGCTTAACACTAGCGGGGCCCTCCTACGAGCAGTACTTC. Translated: CASSLTLAGPSYEQYF.

The genes are TRBV13 and TRBJ2-1; 7 nucleotides align to TRBD1. CDR3 length: 18 amino acids. Germline CDR1 and CDR2: PRHDT and FYEKMQ (reference sequence). Trimming removed 3 bases from V and 1 base from J; junction bases left unmatched: 12. The CDR3 loop reads CASSFRGGPLESYNEQFF. The CDR3 nucleotides read TGTGCCAGCAGCTTTCGAGGGGGCCCCTTAGAGTCCTACAATGAGCAGTTCTTC.

V usage is TRBV6-4 and J usage is TRBJ2-3; TRBD2 agrees at 11 bases. CDR1 and CDR2 from the germline V gene are MRHNA and SNTAGT. V shed 0 bases, J shed 4 bases, and the junction held 6 bases outside the gene matches. The CDR3 covers 17 residues. The CDR3 region is CASSDSASGGSADTQYF. The DNA of the CDR3 is TGTGCCAGCAGTGACTCGGCTAGCGGGGGGTCGGCAGATACGCAGTATTTT.

This chain uses TRBV9 with TRBJ2-2; D is perhaps TRBD1 (6 bases). Trimming shortened V by 5 bases and J by 8 bases, and 16 bases separated the two germline ends. Germline assignment: CDR1 SGDLS and CDR2 YYNGEE. This CDR3 spans 14 amino acids. Here the CDR3 DNA reads TGTGCCAGCAGTGGGATCACAGGGACAGGGGAGCTGTTTTTT. Protein sequence: CASSGITGTGELFF.

V usage is TRBV19 and J usage is TRBJ1-5; 10 bases line up with TRBD1. The CDR3 loop spans 21 amino acids. The V gene end was trimmed by 7 bases and the J gene end by 6 bases; junction bases not matched to a gene: 27. Germline CDR1 is LNHDA and CDR2 is SQIVND (reference sequence). The CDR3 DNA reads as TGTGCCAGTACCACCGTTCATGGGACAGGGGCAATCTGGGAGGGGAGTCAGCCCCAGCATTTT. This sequence encodes CASTTVHGTGAIWEGSQPQHF.

This clone occurred a few times. The V and J genes are TRBV9 and TRBJ2-2, with D possibly TRBD2 on 6 matching bases. Germline V gives CDR1 SGDLS, CDR2 YYNGEE. Between the trimmed V and J ends, which lost 3 bases and 2 bases, there was a span of 11 bases. This CDR3 has 15 residues. The CDR3 spells CASSAPGGNTGELFF. CDR3 coding DNA: TGTGCCAGCAGCGCACCCGGGGGTAACACCGGGGAGCTGTTTTTT.

This chain links TRBV2 with TRBJ2-7; tentatively, D is TRBD1 (6 bases). V lost 4 bases, J lost 0 bases, and 13 bases lay in between. Germline V gives CDR1 SNHLY, CDR2 FYNNEI. CDR3 length: 15 amino acids. CDR3 in amino acids: CASSANRVSSYEQYF. For the CDR3, the DNA is TGTGCCAGCAGTGCCAACAGGGTCAGCTCCTACGAGCAGTACTTC.

This chain joins TRBV27 and TRBJ2-3, with D perhaps TRBD2 (7 bases). The CDR3 is made up of 15 amino acids. Trimming took off 5 bases at V and 6 bases at J, with 18 bases between the two ends. Germline CDR1 MNHEY, CDR2 SMNVEV (reference sequence). In nucleotides, the CDR3 is TGTGCCAGCAGTCCCCGGGGGGCCACTCTTGATACGCAGTATTTT. This sequence encodes CASSPRGATLDTQYF.

The chain employs TRBV18 and TRBJ2-3, with 8 bases lining up with TRBD1. J lost 4 bases, V lost 0 bases, and 3 bases had no gene match. The CDR3 runs 15 residues. Germline-derived CDR1 and CDR2 are KGHSH and LQKENI. CDR3 bases: TGTGCCAGCTCACCACCGGGACAGGCCTCAGATACGCAGTATTTT. Translation: CASSPPGQASDTQYF. Filled out from reference TRBV18 and TRBJ2-3, the complete variable domain reads NAGVMQNPRHLVRRRGQEARLRCSPMKGHSHVYWYRQLPEEGLKFMVYLQKENIIDESGMPKERFSAEFPKEGPSILRIQQVVRGDSAAYFCASSPPGQASDTQYFGPGTRLTVL.

V gene TRBV5-6 combines with J gene TRBJ1-3; 7 bases align to TRBD1. The V segment lost 4 bases and the J segment 2 bases; nucleotides outside the gene matches: 9. The length of the CDR3 is 16 residues. Germline V gene data show CDR1 as SGHDT and CDR2 as YYEEEE. The CDR3 region has the DNA TGTGCCAGCAGCCCGAAGGGGGCCCCCGCTGGAAACACCATATATTTT. It codes for CASSPKGAPAGNTIYF.

The genes are TRBV25-1 and TRBJ1-2, with TRBD1 as a possible D gene (5 bases). The V end lost 1 base, the J end lost 3 bases, and 9 bases lay between the germline ends. This CDR3 contains 14 residues. Germline V gene sequence: CDR1 MGHDK, CDR2 SYGVNS. The CDR3 nucleotides read TGTGCCAGCAGTGAATTCGGGGGGTACTATGGCTACACCTTC. Translating gives CASSEFGGYYGYTF.

The rearrangement joins TRBV5-8 to TRBJ1-6, with 7 bases aligning to TRBD1. Per the germline V gene, CDR1 is SGHTS and CDR2 is YDEGEE. V was clipped by 2 bases and J by 6 bases; unmatched bases: 2. CDR3 length: 14 amino acids. The CDR3 here is CASSFGTVNSPLHF. The CDR3 DNA follows: TGTGCCAGCAGCTTTGGGACAGTTAATTCACCCCTCCACTTT.

V usage is TRBV12-5 and J usage is TRBJ2-7; no reliable D call. This CDR3 is built from 12 residues. The germline V and J ends were trimmed by 4 bases and 1 base, with 5 bases remaining between them. Germline V gene data show CDR1 as LGHNT and CDR2 as FRNRAP. CDR3 protein: CASGSLSYEQYF. The CDR3 DNA reads as TGTGCTAGTGGTTCCCTATCCTACGAGCAGTACTTC.